Listed below are T cell receptor beta chains from one sample, sequenced in a study of CD8+ T cells in alopecia areata. Using immunoSEQ multiplex PCR, the repertoire was profiled, and TCRdb retains in-frame clones only, with some absent. The sample includes some 170,000 clones, 59% of them seen just once. Here the sequenced sample was CD4+ T cells sorted from blood, taken at week 0. The receptor source for this set is a human donor with alopecia areata. The CDR3 runs from the conserved cysteine through the conserved F or W. D genes are given only for firm matches. Part of the rows lack a size; the others show once, few, many or a class for expanded clones.

>TRBD1|TRBJ2-7|TRBV18|-
CASSPRKTGQGAYEQYF
TGTGCCAGCTCACCACGAAAAACTGGACAGGGGGCCTACGAGCAGTACTTC
>-|TRBJ2-3|TRBV29-1|-
CSVAGHSTDTQYF
TGCAGCGTTGCCGGCCACTCCACAGATACGCAGTATTTT
>TRBD1|TRBJ1-6|TRBV30|-
CAWSARTGANSPLHF
TGTGCCTGGAGTGCACGGACAGGGGCTAATTCACCCCTCCACTTT
>-|TRBJ2-2|TRBV9|-
CATASGTQSGELFF
TGTGCCACCGCCTCCGGGACCCAATCCGGGGAGCTGTTTTTT
>TRBD1|TRBJ2-1|TRBV9|-
CASSVDGQGFEQFF
TGTGCCAGCAGCGTAGATGGACAGGGGTTTGAGCAGTTCTTC
>-|TRBJ1-6|TRBV2|few
CASSAVLATGNSPLHF
TGTGCCAGCAGTGCCGTCCTGGCGACCGGGAATTCACCCCTCCACTTT
>-|TRBJ2-5|TRBV2|-
CASSEVETQYF
TGTGCCAGCAGTGAAGTCGAGACCCAGTACTTC
>-|TRBJ2-5|TRBV6-5|-
CASSYSWAQETQYF
TGTGCCAGCAGTTACTCTTGGGCCCAAGAGACCCAGTACTTC
>-|TRBJ1-2|TRBV30|few
CAWRTQGHYGYTF
TGTGCCTGGAGAACCCAGGGTCACTATGGCTACACCTTC
>-|TRBJ1-4|TRBV27|-
CASSLLGIGEKLFF
TGTGCCAGCAGTTTATTAGGGATCGGTGAAAAACTGTTTTTT
>-|TRBJ1-6|TRBV29-1|few
CSVVYCMGSPLHF
TGCAGCGTGGTCTACTGCATGGGTTCACCCCTCCACTTT
>-|TRBJ2-2|TRBV7-8|many
CASSTKNTGELFF
TGTGCCAGCAGCACAAAGAACACCGGGGAGCTGTTTTTT
>-|TRBJ1-1|TRBV2|-
CASSDQGNTEAFF
TGTGCCAGCAGTGATCAAGGGAACACTGAAGCTTTCTTT
>TRBD1|TRBJ2-1|TRBV6-5|-
CASSYTEDRANEQFF
TGTGCCAGCAGTTACACCGAGGACAGGGCCAATGAGCAGTTCTTC
>-|TRBJ2-5|TRBV30|-
CAWSVMLGQLIQETQYF
TGTGCCTGGAGTGTAATGCTGGGACAACTTATCCAAGAGACCCAGTACTTC
>-|TRBJ2-5|TRBV9|-
CASSPRPQETQYF
TGTGCCAGCAGCCCGAGACCTCAAGAGACCCAGTACTTC
>-|TRBJ1-2|TRBV6-1|-
CASSYTGNNYGYTF
TGTGCCAGCAGTTATACGGGGAATAACTATGGCTACACCTTC
>-|TRBJ1-2|TRBV11-2|-
CASSLGAGFYGYTF
TGTGCCAGCAGCTTAGGTGCCGGGTTCTATGGCTACACCTTC
>-|TRBJ2-7|TRBV7-2|-
CASSSSATVSYEQYF
TGTGCCAGCAGTAGTTCAGCAACAGTCTCCTACGAGCAGTACTTC
>-|TRBJ2-3|TRBV5-1|-
CASSLEVLSTDTQYF
TGCGCCAGCAGCTTGGAGGTCCTTAGCACAGATACGCAGTATTTT
>-|TRBJ2-1|TRBV6-6|-
CASSYPSDSYNEQFF
TGTGCCAGCAGTTACCCTAGCGACTCCTACAATGAGCAGTTCTTC
>TRBD1|TRBJ1-5|TRBV2|-
CASRDRVRNQPQHF
TGTGCCAGCAGGGACAGGGTGAGGAATCAGCCCCAGCATTTT